This T cell receptor (beta chain) comes out of a study of OX40 agonist ivuxolimab in advanced cancers. Clones were read by immunoSEQ multiplex PCR, and TCRdb kept only the in-frame ones, dropping some. The profile shows over 20,000 clones, nearly 90% of them singletons. General observations from the study: There were, on average, more expanded clones in CD8+ T cells than in CD4+.

Trimming removed 7 bases from V and 5 bases from J; junction bases left unmatched: 5. The CDR3 has 13 residues. CDR1 and CDR2 (germline): MNHEY, SMNVEV (reference sequence). In regard to this clone: Antigen specificity is unknown.

This chain connects TRBV27 to TRBJ2-7; TRBD1 agrees at 10 bases. This sequence was found in an adult with an advanced solid tumor such as melanoma, head and neck, liver or kidney cancer. The source material was CD4+ or CD8+ T cells sorted from blood, sampled in a trial of the OX40 agonist ivuxolimab. The CDR3 spells CASTDRGLNEQYF. For the CDR3, the DNA is TGTGCCAGCACAGACAGGGGGCTTAACGAGCAGTACTTC.